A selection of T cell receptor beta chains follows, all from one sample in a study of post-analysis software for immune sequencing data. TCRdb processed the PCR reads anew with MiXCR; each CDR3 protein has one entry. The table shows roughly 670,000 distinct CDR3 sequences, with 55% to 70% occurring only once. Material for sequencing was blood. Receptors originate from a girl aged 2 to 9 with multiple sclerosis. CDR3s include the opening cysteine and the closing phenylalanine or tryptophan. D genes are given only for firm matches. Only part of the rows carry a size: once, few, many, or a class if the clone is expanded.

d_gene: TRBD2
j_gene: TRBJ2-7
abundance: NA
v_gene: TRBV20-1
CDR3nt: TGCAGTGCCCCCCGACTAGCGGGAGGGCCCGTCGAGCAGTACTTC
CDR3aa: CSAPRLAGGPVEQYF

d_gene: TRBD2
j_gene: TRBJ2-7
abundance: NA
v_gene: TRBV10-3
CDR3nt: TGTGCCACCGCCGGGACTAGCGGGGACGAGCAGTACTTC
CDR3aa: CATAGTSGDEQYF

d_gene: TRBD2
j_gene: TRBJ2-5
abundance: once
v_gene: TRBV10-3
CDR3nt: TGTGCCATCAGAAGGACTAGCCCAGAGACCCAGTACTTC
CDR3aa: CAIRRTSPETQYF

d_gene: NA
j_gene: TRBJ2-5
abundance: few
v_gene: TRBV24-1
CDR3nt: TGTGCCACCAGTGCACCGGGACAAGACTTCGTGGAGACCCAGTACTTC
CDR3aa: CATSAPGQDFVETQYF

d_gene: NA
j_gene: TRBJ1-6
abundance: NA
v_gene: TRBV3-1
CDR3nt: TGTGCCAGCAGCCAAGAGACGGGCGCCGGGCTCCACTTT
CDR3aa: CASSQETGAGLHF

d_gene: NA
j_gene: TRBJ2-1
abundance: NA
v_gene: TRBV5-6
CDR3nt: TGTGCCAGCACTACAGGGAGCTCCTACAATGAGCAGTTCTTC
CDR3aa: CASTTGSSYNEQFF

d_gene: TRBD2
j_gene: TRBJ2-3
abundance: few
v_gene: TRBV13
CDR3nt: TGTGCCAGCACCGGGACTAGGGGGAGTACGCAGTATTTT
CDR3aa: CASTGTRGSTQYF

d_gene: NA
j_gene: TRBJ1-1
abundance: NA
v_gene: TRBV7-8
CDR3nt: TGTGCCAGCAGCTTAGAAGAGCGGACTGAAGCTTTCTTT
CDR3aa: CASSLEERTEAFF

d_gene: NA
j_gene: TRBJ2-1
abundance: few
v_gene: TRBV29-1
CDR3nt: TGCAGCGTTAGTAAGGGGACGGCTAACAATGAGCAGTTCTTC
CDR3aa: CSVSKGTANNEQFF

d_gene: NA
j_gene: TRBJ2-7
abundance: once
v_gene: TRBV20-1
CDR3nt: TGCAGTGCTAGTCGGTTAGCGGATACCTACGAGCAGTACTTC
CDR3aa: CSASRLADTYEQYF